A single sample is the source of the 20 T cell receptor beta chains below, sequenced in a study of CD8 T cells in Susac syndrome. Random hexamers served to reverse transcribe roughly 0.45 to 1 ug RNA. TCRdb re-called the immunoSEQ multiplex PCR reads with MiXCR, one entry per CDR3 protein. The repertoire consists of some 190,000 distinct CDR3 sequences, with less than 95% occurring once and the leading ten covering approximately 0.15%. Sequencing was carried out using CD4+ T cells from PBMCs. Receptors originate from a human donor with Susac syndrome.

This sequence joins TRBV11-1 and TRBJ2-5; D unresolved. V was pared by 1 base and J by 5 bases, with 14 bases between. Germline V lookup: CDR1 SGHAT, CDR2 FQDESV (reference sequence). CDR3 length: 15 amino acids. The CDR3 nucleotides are TGTGCCAGCAGCTTAGGGGTCGGAACCGAGGAGACCCAGTACTTC. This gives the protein CASSLGVGTEETQYF. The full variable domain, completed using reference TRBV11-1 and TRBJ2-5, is EAEVAQSPRYKITEKSQAVAFWCDPISGHATLYWYRQILGQGPELLVQFQDESVVDDSQLPKDRFSAERLKGVDSTLKIQPAELGDSAMYLCASSLGVGTEETQYFGPGTRLLVL.

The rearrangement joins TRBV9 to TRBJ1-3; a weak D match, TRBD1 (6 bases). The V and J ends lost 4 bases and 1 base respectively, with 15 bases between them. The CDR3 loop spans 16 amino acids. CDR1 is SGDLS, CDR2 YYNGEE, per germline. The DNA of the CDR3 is TGTGCCAGCAGCCAACAGACCGGACAGTCTGGAAACACCATATATTTT. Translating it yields CASSQQTGQSGNTIYF.

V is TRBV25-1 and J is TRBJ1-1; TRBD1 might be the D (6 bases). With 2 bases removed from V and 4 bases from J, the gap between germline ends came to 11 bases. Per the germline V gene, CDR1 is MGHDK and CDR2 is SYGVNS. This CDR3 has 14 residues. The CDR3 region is CASSEGDTVTEAFF. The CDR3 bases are TGTGCCAGCAGTGAAGGGGACACGGTCACTGAAGCTTTCTTT. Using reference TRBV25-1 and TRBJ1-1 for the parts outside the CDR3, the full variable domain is EADIYQTPRYLVIGTGKKITLECSQTMGHDKMYWYQQDPGMELHLIHYSYGVNSTEKGDLSSESTVSRIRTEHFPLTLESARPSHTSQYLCASSEGDTVTEAFFGQGTRLTVV.

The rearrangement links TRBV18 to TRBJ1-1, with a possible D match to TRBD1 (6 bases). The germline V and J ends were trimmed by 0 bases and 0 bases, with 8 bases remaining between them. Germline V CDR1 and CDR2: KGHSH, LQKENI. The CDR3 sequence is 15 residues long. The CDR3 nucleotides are TGTGCCAGCTCACCACCGGCAGGGGTGAACACTGAAGCTTTCTTT. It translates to CASSPPAGVNTEAFF.

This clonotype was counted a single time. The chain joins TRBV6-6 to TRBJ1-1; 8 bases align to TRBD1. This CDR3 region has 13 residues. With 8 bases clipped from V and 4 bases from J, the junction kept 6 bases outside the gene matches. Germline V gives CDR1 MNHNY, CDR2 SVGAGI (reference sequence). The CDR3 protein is CASPGQAGTEAFF. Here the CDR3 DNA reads TGTGCCAGCCCGGGACAGGCGGGCACTGAAGCTTTCTTT.

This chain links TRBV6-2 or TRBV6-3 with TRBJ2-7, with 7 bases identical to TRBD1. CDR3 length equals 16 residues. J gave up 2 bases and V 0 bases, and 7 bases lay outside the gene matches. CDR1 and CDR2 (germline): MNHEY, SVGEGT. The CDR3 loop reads CASSYSPGTAPYEQYF. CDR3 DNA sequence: TGTGCCAGCAGTTACTCGCCCGGGACAGCCCCCTACGAGCAGTACTTC.

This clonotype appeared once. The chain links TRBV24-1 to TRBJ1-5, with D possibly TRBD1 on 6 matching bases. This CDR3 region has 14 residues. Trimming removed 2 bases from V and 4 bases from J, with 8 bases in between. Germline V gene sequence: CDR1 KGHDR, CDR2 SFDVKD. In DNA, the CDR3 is TGTGCCACCAGTGATTCCGGACAGAATCAGCCCCAGCATTTT. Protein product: CATSDSGQNQPQHF.

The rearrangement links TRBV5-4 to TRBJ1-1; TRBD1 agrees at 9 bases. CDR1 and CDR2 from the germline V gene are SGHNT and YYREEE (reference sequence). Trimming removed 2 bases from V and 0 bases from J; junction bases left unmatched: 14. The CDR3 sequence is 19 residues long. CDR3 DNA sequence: TGTGCCAGCAGCTTTCCCGGGAGGGACAGGGAACCGATGAACACTGAAGCTTTCTTT. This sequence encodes CASSFPGRDREPMNTEAFF.

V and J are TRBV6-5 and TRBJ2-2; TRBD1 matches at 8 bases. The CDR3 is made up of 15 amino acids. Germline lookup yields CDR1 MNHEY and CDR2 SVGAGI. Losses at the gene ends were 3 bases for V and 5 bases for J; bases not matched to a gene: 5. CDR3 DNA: TGTGCCAGCAGTTATGGGCAGGGGGCTACCGGGGAGCTGTTTTTT. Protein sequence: CASSYGQGATGELFF.

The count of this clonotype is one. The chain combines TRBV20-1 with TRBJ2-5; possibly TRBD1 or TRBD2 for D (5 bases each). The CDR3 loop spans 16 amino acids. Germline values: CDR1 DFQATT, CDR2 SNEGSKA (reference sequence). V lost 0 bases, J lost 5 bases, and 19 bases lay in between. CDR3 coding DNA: TGCAGTGCTAGAGAGGCGAGGGACCCGAAGCGGGAGACCCAGTACTTC. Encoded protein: CSAREARDPKRETQYF.

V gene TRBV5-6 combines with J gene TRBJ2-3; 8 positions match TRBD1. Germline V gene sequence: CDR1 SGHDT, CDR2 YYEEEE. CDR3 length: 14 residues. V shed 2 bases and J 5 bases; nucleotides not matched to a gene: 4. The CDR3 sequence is CASSFTGGRDTQYF. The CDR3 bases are TGTGCCAGCAGCTTTACAGGGGGAAGAGATACGCAGTATTTT.

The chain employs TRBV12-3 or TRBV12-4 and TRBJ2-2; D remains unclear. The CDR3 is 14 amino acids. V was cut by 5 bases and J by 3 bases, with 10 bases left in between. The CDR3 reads CASSADGYTGELFF. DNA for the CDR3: TGTGCCAGCAGTGCCGACGGATACACCGGGGAGCTGTTTTTT.

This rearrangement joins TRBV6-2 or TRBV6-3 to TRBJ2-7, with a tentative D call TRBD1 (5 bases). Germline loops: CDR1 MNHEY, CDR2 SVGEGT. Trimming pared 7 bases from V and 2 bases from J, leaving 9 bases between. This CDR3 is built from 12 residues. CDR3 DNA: TGTGCCAGCAAGCAGGGTCCCTACGAGCAGTACTTC. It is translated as CASKQGPYEQYF.

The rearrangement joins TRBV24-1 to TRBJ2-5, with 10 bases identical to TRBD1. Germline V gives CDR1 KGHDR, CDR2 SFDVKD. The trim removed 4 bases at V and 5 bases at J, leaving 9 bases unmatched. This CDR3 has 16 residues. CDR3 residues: CATSDARDRGPETQYF. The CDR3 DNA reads TGTGCCACCAGTGACGCCAGGGACAGGGGCCCGGAGACCCAGTACTTC.

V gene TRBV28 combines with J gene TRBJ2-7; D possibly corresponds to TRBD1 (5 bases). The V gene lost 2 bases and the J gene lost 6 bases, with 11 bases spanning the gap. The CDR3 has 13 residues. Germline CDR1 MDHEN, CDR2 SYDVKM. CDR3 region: CASSLPQGPEQYF. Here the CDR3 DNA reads TGTGCCAGCAGTTTACCCCAGGGCCCCGAGCAGTACTTC.

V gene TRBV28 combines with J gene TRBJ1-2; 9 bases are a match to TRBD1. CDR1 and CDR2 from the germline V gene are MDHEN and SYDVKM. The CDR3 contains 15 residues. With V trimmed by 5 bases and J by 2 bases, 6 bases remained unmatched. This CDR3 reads CASSPPGTGNYGYTF. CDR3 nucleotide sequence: TGTGCCAGCAGTCCCCCCGGGACAGGGAACTATGGCTACACCTTC.

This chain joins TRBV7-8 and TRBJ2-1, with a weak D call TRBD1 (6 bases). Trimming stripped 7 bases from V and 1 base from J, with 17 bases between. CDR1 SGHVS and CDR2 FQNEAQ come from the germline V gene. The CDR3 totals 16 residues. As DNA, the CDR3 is TGTGCCAGCAACGTAACAGGGACATTATCCTACAATGAGCAGTTCTTC. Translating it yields CASNVTGTLSYNEQFF.

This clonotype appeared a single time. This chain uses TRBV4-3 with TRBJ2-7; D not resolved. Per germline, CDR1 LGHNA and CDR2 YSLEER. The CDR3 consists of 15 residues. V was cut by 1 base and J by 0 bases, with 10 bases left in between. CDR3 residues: CASSQGTVSSYEQYF. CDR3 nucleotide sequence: TGCGCCAGCAGCCAAGGGACCGTGAGCTCCTACGAGCAGTACTTC.

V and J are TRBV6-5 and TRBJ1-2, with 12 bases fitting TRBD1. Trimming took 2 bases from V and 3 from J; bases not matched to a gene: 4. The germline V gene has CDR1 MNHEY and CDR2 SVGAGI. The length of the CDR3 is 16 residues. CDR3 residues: CASSYMGQGAHYGYTF. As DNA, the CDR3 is TGTGCCAGCAGTTACATGGGACAGGGGGCCCACTATGGCTACACCTTC.

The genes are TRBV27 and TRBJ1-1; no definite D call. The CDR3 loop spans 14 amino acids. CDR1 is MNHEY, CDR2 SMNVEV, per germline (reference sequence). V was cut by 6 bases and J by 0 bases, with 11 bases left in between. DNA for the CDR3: TGTGCCAGCAGCCTTCAGCCCATGAACACTGAAGCTTTCTTT. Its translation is CASSLQPMNTEAFF.